This TCR beta chain was identified in a study of molecular identifiers for immune sequencing clone quantification. Study-wide context: Split five ways in replicates, RNA from approximately 20,000 or 100,000 naive CD8 cells had four portions sequenced.

Bulk TCR libraries used previously described methods and listed TCR primers. TCRdb processed the PCR reads anew with MiXCR; each CDR3 protein has one entry. This table holds some 65,000 distinct CDR3 sequences, about 18% found once. Study findings and constraints: Roughly 950,000 naive cells reportedly did not prevent detection of spiked Jurkat TCR RNA from one cell.

Naive CD8 T cells were sorted as CD8+CD4-CCR7+CD45RA+. Germline loops: CDR1 MGHDK, CDR2 SYGVNS. V was trimmed by 4 bases and J by 1 base, leaving 16 bases between them. There are 16 residues in the CDR3. This clonotype came up many times. Its cognate antigen is unknown. The sequenced sample consisted of naive CD8+ T cells from blood, with Jurkat cell RNA spiked in. The subset is: FACS-sorted CD8+CD4-CCR7+CD45RA+ naive T cells. The origin of this receptor is a human donor in good health. Some libraries in this study had Jurkat cell RNA spiked in. The chain has TRBV25-1 and TRBJ1-1; no definite D call. For the CDR3, the DNA is TGTGCCAGCAGTGCCTCATTCTTTGACGCGAACACTGAAGCTTTCTTT. This codes for CASSASFFDANTEAFF.